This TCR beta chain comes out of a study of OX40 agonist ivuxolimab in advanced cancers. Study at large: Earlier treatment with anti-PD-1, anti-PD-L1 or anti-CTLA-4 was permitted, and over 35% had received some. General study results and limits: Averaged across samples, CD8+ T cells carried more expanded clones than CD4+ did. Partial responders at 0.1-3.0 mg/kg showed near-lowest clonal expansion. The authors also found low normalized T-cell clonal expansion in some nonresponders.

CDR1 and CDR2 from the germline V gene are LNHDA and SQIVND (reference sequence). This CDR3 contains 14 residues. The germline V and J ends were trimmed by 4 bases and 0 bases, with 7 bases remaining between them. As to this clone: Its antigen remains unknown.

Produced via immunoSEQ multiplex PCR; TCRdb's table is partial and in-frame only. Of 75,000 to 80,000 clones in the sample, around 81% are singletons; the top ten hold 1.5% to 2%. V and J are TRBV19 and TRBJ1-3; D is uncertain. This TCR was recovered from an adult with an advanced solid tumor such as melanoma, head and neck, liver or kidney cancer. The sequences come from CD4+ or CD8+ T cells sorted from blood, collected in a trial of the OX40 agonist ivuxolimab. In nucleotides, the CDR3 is TGTGCCAGTAGTACAGAGAGCTCTGGAAACACCATATATTTT. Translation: CASSTESSGNTIYF.